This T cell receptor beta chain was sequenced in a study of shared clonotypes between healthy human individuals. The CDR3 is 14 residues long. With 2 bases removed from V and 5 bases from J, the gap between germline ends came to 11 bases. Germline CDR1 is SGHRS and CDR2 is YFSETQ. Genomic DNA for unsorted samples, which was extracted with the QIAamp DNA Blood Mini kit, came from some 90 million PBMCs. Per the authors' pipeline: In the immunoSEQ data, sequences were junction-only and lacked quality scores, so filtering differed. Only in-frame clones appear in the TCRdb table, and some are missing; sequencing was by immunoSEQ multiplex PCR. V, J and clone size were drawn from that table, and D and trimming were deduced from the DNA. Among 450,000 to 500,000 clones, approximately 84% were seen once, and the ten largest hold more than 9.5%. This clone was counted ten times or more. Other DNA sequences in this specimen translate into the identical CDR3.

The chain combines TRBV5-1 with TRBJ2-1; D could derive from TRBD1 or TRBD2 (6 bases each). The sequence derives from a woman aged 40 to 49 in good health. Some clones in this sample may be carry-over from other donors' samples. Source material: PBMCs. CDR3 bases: TGCGCCAGCAGCTTACAGGGCGGGGACAATGAGCAGTTCTTC. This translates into CASSLQGGDNEQFF.